This T cell receptor beta chain was obtained from a study of cytomegalovirus exposure and HLA in healthy donors. Overall study: Early release data held tens of millions of unique TCRs from HLA-typed donors. The study's findings and limits: Follow-up analysis later connected one missense variant in DCLRE1C with trimming of TCR beta V- and J-genes. Later, an analysis found that common viral pathogens appeared to be linked with several of the most significant clusters. Immune exposure information available was restricted to CMV serostatus.

Regarding this clone: Its matching antigen is unknown.

The CDR3 covers 12 residues. Germline V CDR1 and CDR2: SGHDT, YYEEEE. The V and J ends lost 3 bases and 2 bases respectively, with 6 bases between them. A multiplex PCR was run with 60 Vbeta primers and 13 Jbeta primers. Using immunoSEQ multiplex PCR, the repertoire was profiled, and TCRdb retains in-frame clones only, with some absent. This sample yields about 180,000 clones, of which about four fifths are seen a single time; approximately 2% belongs to the top ten. The source material was PBMCs. V gene TRBV5-6 combines with J gene TRBJ2-7; D is perhaps TRBD2 (6 bases). This receptor was taken from a woman aged 25 to 39 in good health and CMV-seronegative. CDR3 in amino acids: CASSWTTYEQYF. In nucleotides, the CDR3 is TGTGCCAGCAGCTGGACTACCTACGAGCAGTACTTC. The variable domain in full, completed from reference TRBV5-6 and TRBJ2-7, reads DAGVTQSPTHLIKTRGQQVTLRCSPKSGHDTVSWYQQALGQGPQFIFQYYEEEERQRGNFPDRFSGHQFPNYSSELNVNALLLGDSALYLCASSWTTYEQYFGPGTRLTVT.